This T cell receptor (beta chain) was documented in a study of blood T cell repertoires in COVID-19. Sequencing used immunoSEQ multiplex PCR; TCRdb keeps in-frame clones, though not all of them. Among 110,000 or so clones listed, about 85% were seen once. Germline loops: CDR1 SGDLS, CDR2 YYNGEE. This CDR3 is built from 15 residues. The J segment lost 1 base and the V segment lost 4 bases, leaving 7 bases of the junction unmatched. The source is a woman aged 55-69 years with COVID-19, enrolled during active disease. The sequenced sample consisted of peripheral blood. This chain joins TRBV9 and TRBJ1-2, with 7 positions matching TRBD1. DNA for the CDR3: TGTGCCAGCAGCCCTCAGACAGGGTTTAACTATGGCTACACCTTC. Its translation: CASSPQTGFNYGYTF.